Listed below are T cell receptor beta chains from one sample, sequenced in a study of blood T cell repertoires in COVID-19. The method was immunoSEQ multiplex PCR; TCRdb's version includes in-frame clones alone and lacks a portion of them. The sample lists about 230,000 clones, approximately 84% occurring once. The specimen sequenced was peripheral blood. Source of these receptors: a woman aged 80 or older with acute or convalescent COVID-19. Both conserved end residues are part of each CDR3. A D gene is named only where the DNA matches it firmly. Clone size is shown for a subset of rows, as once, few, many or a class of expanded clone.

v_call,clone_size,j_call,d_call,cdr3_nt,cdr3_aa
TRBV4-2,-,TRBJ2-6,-,TGTGCCAGCAGCCAGAGGACAGCTGGGGCCAACGTCCTGACTTTC,CASSQRTAGANVLTF
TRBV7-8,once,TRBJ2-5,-,TGTGCCAGCAGCTTAGTTGGGCAGCAAGAGACCCAGTACTTC,CASSLVGQQETQYF
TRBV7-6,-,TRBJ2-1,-,TGTGCCAGCAGCGTTCAACACGTCTCGGAGCAGTTCTTC,CASSVQHVSEQFF
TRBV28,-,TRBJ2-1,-,TGTGCCAGCAGTTCCGCCCGCCACCGGATCAGCGCGGGCGAGCAGTTCTTC,CASSSARHRISAGEQFF
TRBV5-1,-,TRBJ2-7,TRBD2,TGCGCCAGCAACCCTAGCGGAGAATACTACGAGCAGTACTTC,CASNPSGEYYEQYF
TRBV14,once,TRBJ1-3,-,TGTGCCAGCAGCCGACTAGGGAACACCATATATTTT,CASSRLGNTIYF
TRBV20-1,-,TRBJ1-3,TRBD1,TGCAGTGCTAGTCAGGGGGAAGGCGGGAACACCATATATTTT,CSASQGEGGNTIYF
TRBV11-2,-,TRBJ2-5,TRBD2,TGTGCCAGCAGCTCGGGACTAGCGGGGACATGGGAGACCCAGTACTTC,CASSSGLAGTWETQYF
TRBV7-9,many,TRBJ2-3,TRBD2,TGTGCCAGCAGCTTGGGTTTAGCGGTCGGACTAGCCACAGATACGCAGTATTTT,CASSLGLAVGLATDTQYF
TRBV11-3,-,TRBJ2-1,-,TGTGCCAGCAGCTTAGATCGGAGTGAGCAGTTCTTC,CASSLDRSEQFF
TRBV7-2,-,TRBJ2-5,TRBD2,TGTGCCAGCAGCTTAGTGGGACTAAACCAAGAGACCCAGTACTTC,CASSLVGLNQETQYF
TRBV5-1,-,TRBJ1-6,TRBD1,TGCGCCAGCAGCGAGGGACAGGCTAATTCACCCCTCCACTTT,CASSEGQANSPLHF
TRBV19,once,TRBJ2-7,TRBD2,TGTGCCAGTAGTGGTCTAGCGGGCTCCTCCTACGAGCAGTACTTC,CASSGLAGSSYEQYF
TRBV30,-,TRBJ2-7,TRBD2,TGTGCCGGGACGGGGGGGACCTACGAGCAGTACTTC,CAGTGGTYEQYF
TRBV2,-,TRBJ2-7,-,TGTGCCACCAAGAGGTTGGCCTACGAGCAGTACTTC,CATKRLAYEQYF
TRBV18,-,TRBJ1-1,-,TGTGCCAGCTCAGGACAGTCGAACACTGAAGCTTTCTTT,CASSGQSNTEAFF
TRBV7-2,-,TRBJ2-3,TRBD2,TGTGCCAGCCGGCCCGGGACTAGTTCAGATACGCAGTATTTT,CASRPGTSSDTQYF
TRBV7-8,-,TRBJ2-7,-,TGTGCCAGCAGCTTAGTATCCCAGGGGTTTGGGGAGCAGTACTTC,CASSLVSQGFGEQYF
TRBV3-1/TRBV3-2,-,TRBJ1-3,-,TGTGCCAGCAGCCGAGAAGACAGGATCTCTGGAAACACCATATATTTT,CASSREDRISGNTIYF
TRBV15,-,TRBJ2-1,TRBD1,TGTGCCACCAGCAGAGACCGGAAGCAGGGGGCCTACAATGAGCAGTTCTTC,CATSRDRKQGAYNEQFF
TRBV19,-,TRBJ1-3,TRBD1,TGTGCCAGCTGGTATAACCGGGACAGGGGACGGTATGGAAACACCATATATTTT,CASWYNRDRGRYGNTIYF
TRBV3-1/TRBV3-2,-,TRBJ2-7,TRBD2,TGTGCCAGCAGCCAAGCCCGGACTAGCGTTTACTTC,CASSQARTSVYF
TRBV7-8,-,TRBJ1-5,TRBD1,TGTGCCAGCAGCTTAGCTCCTGGGACAGTAAGCAATCAGCCCCAGCATTTT,CASSLAPGTVSNQPQHF
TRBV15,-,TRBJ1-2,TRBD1,TGTGCCACCAGCAGAGATCGACAGGGGACCCTCTATGGCTACACCTTC,CATSRDRQGTLYGYTF
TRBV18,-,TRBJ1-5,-,TGTGCCAGCTCACCAAAGGGGCGCGAAAATCAGCCCCAGCATTTT,CASSPKGRENQPQHF
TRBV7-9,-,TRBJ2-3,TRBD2,TGTGCCAGCAGCCTCGAAGCGGGGGGGCGGGATACGCAGTATTTT,CASSLEAGGRDTQYF
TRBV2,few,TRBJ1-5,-,TGTGCCATCACGCAGGGGTACAGCAATCAGCCCCAGCATTTT,CAITQGYSNQPQHF
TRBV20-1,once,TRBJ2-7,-,TGCAGTGCTAGGTACAGCGGGGAGCAGTACTTC,CSARYSGEQYF
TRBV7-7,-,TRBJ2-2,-,TGTGCCAGCAGCTGGGACACCACCGGGGAGCTGTTTTTT,CASSWDTTGELFF
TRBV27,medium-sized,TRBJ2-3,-,TGTGCCAGCAGTCCGCCGAATCACAATACGCAGTATTTT,CASSPPNHNTQYF
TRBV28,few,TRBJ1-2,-,TGTGCCAGCAGTTTTCACGCAGGGGATAGTCGTGAAGGCTACACCTTC,CASSFHAGDSREGYTF
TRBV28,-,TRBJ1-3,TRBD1,TGTGCCAGTGGGACAGTAGCTGGAAACACCATATATTTT,CASGTVAGNTIYF
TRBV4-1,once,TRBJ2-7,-,TGCGCCAGCAGCCAGGGCCAGGCCACCTACGAGCAGTACTTC,CASSQGQATYEQYF
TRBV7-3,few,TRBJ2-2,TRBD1,TGTGCCAGCAGCTCCCCGGGACAGGGTTCCACCGGGGAGCTGTTTTTT,CASSSPGQGSTGELFF
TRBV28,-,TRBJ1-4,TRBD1,TGTGCCAGCAGCTCCCGGACAGGGGTTTACGAAAAACTGTTTTTT,CASSSRTGVYEKLFF
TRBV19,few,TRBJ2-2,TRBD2,TGTGCCAGTAAAGCAGCGGGAGGGCCCGGGGGGGAGCTGTTTTTT,CASKAAGGPGGELFF
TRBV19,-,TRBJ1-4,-,TGTGCCAGTGGTTTGACAAGAAATGAAAAACTGTTTTTT,CASGLTRNEKLFF
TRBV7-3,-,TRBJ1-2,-,TGTGCCAGCAGCTTAGCAGATAACTATGGCTACACCTTC,CASSLADNYGYTF
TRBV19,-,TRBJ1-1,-,TGTGCCAGTAGTCTGCCCCGACCAGGGGTAACTGAAGCTTTCTTT,CASSLPRPGVTEAFF
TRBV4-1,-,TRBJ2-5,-,TGCGCCAGCAGCCAAGACCACGGAGTCTCAGAGACCCAGTACTTC,CASSQDHGVSETQYF
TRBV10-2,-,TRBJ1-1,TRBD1,TGCGCCAGCGAGGGACAGGGGGGCACTGAAGCTTTCTTT,CASEGQGGTEAFF
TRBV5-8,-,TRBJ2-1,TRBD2,TGTGCCAGCAGCTTTAGCGGGAGGACCTACAATGAGCAGTTCTTC,CASSFSGRTYNEQFF
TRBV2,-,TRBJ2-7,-,TGTGCCAGCAGTCTCCTACCCCCAGGTGGGTACGAGCAGTACTTC,CASSLLPPGGYEQYF
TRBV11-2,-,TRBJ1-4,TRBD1,TGTGCCAGCAGCTCTTACGGGACAGCAGGCCCGGAAAAACTGTTTTTT,CASSSYGTAGPEKLFF
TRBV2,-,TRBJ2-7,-,TGTGCCAGCAGTCAACAGGGCCCCTACGAGCAGTACTTC,CASSQQGPYEQYF